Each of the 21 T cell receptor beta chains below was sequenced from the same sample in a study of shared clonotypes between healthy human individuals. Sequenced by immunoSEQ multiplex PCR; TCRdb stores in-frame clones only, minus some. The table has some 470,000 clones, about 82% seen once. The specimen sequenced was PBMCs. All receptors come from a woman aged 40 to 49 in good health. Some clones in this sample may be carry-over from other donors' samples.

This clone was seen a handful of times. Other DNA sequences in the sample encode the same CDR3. CDR3 protein: CASSLAGPTDTQYF. CDR3 nucleotide sequence: TGTGCCAGCAGCTTGGCGGGACCCACAGATACGCAGTATTTT. The gene calls are TRBV5-4 and TRBJ2-3, with D perhaps TRBD1 or TRBD2 (5 bases each). This CDR3 is built from 14 residues. The germline V gene has CDR1 SGHNT and CDR2 YYREEE (reference sequence). Trimming took off 0 bases at V and 2 bases at J, with 7 bases between the two ends.

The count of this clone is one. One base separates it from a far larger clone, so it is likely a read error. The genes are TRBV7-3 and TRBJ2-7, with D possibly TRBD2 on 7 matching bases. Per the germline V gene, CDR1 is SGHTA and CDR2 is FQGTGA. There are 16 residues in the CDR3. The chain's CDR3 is CVSSPGWEGTSYEQYF. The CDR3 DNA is TGTGTCAGCAGCCCAGGATGGGAGGGGACATCCTACGAGCAGTACTTC.

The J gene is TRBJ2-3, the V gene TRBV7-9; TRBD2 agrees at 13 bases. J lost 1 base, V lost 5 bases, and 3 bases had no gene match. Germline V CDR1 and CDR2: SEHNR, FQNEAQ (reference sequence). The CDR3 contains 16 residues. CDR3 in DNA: TGTGCCAGCAGCCGGACTAGCGGGAGCGGCACAGATACGCAGTATTTT. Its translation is CASSRTSGSGTDTQYF.

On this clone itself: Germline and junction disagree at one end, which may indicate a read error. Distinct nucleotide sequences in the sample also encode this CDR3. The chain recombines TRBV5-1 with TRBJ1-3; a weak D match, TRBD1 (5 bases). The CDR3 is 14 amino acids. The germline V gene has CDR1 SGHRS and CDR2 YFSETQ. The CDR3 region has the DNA TGCGCCAGTAGCTCCCAGGGACCTAAGGACACCATATATTTT. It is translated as CASSSQGPKDTIYF.

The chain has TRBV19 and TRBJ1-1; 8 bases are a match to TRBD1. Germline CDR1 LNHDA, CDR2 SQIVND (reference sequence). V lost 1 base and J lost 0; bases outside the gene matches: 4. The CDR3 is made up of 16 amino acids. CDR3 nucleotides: TGTGCCAGTAGTATAGGGACAGGGACTCTGAACACTGAAGCTTTCTTT. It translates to CASSIGTGTLNTEAFF. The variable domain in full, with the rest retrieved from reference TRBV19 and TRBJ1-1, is DGGITQSPKYLFRKEGQNVTLSCEQNLNHDAMYWYRQDPGQGLRLIYYSQIVNDFQKGDIAEGYSVSREKKESFPLTVTSAQKNPTAFYLCASSIGTGTLNTEAFFGQGTRLTVV.

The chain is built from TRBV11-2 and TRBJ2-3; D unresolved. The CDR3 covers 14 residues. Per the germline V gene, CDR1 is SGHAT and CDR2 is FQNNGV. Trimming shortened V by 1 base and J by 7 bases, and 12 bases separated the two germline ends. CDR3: CASSLALASNTQYF. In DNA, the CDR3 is TGTGCCAGCAGCTTAGCGCTGGCGAGTAATACGCAGTATTTT.

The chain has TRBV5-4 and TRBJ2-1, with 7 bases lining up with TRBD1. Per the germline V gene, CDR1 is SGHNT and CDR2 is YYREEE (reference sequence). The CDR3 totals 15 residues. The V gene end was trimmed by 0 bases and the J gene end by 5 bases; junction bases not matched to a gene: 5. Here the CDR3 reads CASSLGGGFNNEQFF. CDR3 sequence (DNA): TGTGCCAGCAGCTTGGGAGGGGGCTTCAACAATGAGCAGTTCTTC. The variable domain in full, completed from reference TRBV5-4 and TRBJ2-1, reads ETGVTQSPTHLIKTRGQQVTLRCSSQSGHNTVSWYQQALGQGPQFIFQYYREEENGRGNFPPRFSGLQFPNYSSELNVNALELDDSALYLCASSLGGGFNNEQFFGPGTRLTVL.

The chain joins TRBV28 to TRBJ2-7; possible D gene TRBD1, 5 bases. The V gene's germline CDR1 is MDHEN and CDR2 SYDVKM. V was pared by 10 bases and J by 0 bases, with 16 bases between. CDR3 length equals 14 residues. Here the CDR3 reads CATQQATSSYEQYF. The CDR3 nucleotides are TGTGCCACCCAACAGGCGACGAGCTCCTACGAGCAGTACTTC. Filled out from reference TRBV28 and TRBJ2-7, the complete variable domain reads DVKVTQSSRYLVKRTGEKVFLECVQDMDHENMFWYRQDPGLGLRLIYFSYDVKMKEKGDIPEGYSVSREKKERFSLILESASTNQTSMYLCATQQATSSYEQYFGPGTRLTVT.

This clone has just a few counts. CDR3 sequence (DNA): TGTGCCAGCAGCGAGAGGGGGGACACCAGCACAGATACGCAGTATTTT. It is translated as CASSERGDTSTDTQYF. The chain uses TRBV9 and TRBJ2-3; D is perhaps TRBD1 or TRBD2 (6 bases each). Per the germline V gene, CDR1 is SGDLS and CDR2 is YYNGEE. There are 16 residues in the CDR3. Between the trimmed V and J ends, which lost 3 bases and 0 bases, there was a span of 14 bases.

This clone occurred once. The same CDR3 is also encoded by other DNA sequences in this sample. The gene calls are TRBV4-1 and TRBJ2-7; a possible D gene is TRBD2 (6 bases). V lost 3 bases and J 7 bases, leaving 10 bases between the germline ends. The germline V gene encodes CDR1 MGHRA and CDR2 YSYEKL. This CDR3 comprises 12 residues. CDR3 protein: CASSQDGGEQYF. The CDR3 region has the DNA TGCGCCAGCAGCCAGGATGGGGGGGAGCAGTACTTC.

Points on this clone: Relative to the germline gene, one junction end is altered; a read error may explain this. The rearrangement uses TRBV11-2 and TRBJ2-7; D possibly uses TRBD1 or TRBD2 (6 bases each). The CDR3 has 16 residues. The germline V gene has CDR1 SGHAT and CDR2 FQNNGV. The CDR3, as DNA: TGTGGCAGCAGCCCCAGACTAGGGGGGTGGGGAAACGAGCAGTACTTC. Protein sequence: CGSSPRLGGWGNEQYF.

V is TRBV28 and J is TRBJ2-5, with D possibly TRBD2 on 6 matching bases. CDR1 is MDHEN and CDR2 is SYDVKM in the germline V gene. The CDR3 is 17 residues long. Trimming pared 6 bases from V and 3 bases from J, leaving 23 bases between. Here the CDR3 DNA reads TGTGCCAGCAGGCCTCAACCCCATCTGACGGGAGAAGAGACCCAGTACTTC. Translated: CASRPQPHLTGEETQYF.

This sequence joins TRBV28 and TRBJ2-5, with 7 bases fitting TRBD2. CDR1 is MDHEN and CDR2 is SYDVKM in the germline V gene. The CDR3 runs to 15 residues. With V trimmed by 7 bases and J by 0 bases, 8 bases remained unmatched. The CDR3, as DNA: TGTGCCAGCACCACGGATAGCGGGTACCAAGAGACCCAGTACTTC. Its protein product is CASTTDSGYQETQYF.

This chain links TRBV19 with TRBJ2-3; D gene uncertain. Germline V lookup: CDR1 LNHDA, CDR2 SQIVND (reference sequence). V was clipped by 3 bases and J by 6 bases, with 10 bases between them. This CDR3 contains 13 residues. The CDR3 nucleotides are TGTGCCAGTAGTATTAGGCGCGAGGATACGCAGTATTTT. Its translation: CASSIRREDTQYF. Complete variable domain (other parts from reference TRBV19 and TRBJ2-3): DGGITQSPKYLFRKEGQNVTLSCEQNLNHDAMYWYRQDPGQGLRLIYYSQIVNDFQKGDIAEGYSVSREKKESFPLTVTSAQKNPTAFYLCASSIRREDTQYFGPGTRLTVL.

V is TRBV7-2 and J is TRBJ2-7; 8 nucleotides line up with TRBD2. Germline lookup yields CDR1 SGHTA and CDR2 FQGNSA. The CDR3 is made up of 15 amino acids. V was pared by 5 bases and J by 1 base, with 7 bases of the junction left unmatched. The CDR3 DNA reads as TGTGCCAGCAGCCCCCCCGGCGGGGGGTCCTACGAGCAGTACTTC. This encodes CASSPPGGGSYEQYF.

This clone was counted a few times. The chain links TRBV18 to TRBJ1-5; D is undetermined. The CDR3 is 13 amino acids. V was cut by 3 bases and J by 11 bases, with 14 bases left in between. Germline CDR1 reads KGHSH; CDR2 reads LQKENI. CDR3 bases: TGTGCCAGCTCACCCGGAGAATACAGATCCCAGCATTTT. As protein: CASSPGEYRSQHF.

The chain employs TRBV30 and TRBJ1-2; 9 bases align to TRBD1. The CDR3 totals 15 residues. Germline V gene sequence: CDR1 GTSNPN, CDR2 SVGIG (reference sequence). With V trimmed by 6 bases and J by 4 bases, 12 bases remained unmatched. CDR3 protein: CACSVGTGFTYGYTF. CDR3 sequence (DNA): TGTGCCTGCTCAGTAGGGACAGGGTTTACCTATGGCTACACCTTC. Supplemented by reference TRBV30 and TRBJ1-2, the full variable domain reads SQTIHQWPATLVQPVGSPLSLECTVEGTSNPNLYWYRQAAGRGLQLLFYSVGIGQISSEVPQNLSASRPQDRQFILSSKKLLLSDSGFYLCACSVGTGFTYGYTFGSGTRLTVV.

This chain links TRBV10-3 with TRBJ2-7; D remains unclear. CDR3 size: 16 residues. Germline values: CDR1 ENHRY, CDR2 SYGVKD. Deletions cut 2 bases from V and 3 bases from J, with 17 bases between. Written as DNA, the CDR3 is TGTGCCATCAGTGAGCCCGTTGTAGGCTCTCTCTACGAGCAGTACTTC. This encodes CAISEPVVGSLYEQYF.

The CDR3 protein is CASSFRDRGYEQYF. As DNA, the CDR3 is TGTGCCAGCAGTTTTCGGGACAGGGGATACGAGCAGTACTTC. The V call is TRBV27, the J call TRBJ2-7; 10 positions agree with TRBD1. Germline loops: CDR1 MNHEY, CDR2 SMNVEV (reference sequence). Losses at the gene ends were 3 bases for V and 4 bases for J; bases not matched to a gene: 3. This CDR3 spans 14 amino acids.

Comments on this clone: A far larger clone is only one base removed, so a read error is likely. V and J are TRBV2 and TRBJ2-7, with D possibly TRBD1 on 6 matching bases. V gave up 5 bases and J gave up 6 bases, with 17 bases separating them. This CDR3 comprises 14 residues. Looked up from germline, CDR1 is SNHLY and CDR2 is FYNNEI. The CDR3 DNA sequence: TGTGCCAGCAGTAGAACCGGGACAAGGGGCGAGCAGTACTTC. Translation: CASSRTGTRGEQYF. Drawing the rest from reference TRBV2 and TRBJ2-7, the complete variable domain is EPEVTQTPSHQVTQMGQEVILRCVPISNHLYFYWYRQILGQKVEFLVSFYNNEISEKSEIFDDQFSVERPDGSNFTLKIRSTKLEDSAMYFCASSRTGTRGEQYFGPGTRLTVT.

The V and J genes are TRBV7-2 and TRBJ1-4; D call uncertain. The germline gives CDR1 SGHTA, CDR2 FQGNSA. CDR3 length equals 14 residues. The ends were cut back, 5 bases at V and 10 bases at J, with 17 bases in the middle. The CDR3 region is CASSPRRDEGKLFF. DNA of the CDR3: TGTGCCAGCAGCCCCCGGAGGGATGAGGGAAAACTGTTTTTT. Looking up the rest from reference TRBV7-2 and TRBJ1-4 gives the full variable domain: GAGVSQSPSNKVTEKGKDVELRCDPISGHTALYWYRQSLGQGLEFLIYFQGNSAPDKSGLPSDRFSAERTGGSVSTLTIQRTQQEDSAVYLCASSPRRDEGKLFFGSGTQLSVL.